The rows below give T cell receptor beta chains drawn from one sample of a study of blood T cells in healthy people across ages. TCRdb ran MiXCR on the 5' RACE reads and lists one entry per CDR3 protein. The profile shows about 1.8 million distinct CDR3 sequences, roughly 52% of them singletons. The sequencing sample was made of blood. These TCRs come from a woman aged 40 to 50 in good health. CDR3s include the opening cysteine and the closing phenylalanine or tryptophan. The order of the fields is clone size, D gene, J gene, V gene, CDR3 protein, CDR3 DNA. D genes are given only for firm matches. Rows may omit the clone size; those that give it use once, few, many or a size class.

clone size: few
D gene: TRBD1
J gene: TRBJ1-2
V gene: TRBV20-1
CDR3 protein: CSASSGTGGGYTF
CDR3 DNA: TGCAGTGCTAGCTCCGGGACAGGGGGAGGCTACACCTTC

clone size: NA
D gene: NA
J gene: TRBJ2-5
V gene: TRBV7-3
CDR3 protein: CASSLKRIYQETQYF
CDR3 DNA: TGTGCCAGCAGCTTAAAAAGGATATACCAAGAGACCCAGTACTTC

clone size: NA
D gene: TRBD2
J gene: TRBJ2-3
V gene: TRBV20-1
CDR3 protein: CSARDPGGGITDTQYF
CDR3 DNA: TGCAGTGCTAGAGATCCGGGGGGGGGAATAACAGATACGCAGTATTTT

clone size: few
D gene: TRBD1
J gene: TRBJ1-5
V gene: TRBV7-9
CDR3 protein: CASSLGGGSQPQHF
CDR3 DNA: TGTGCCAGCAGCTTAGGAGGGGGCAGTCAGCCCCAGCATTTT

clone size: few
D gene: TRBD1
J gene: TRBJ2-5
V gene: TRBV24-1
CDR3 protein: CATSDGTGEGETQYF
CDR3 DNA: TGTGCCACCAGTGACGGGACAGGGGAAGGAGAGACCCAGTACTTC

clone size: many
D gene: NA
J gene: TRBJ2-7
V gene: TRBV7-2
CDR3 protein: CASSLISSYEQYF
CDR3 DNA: TGTGCCAGCAGCTTAATCAGCTCCTACGAGCAGTACTTC

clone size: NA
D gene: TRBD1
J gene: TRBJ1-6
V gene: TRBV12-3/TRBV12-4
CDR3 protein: CASSLGTGESYNSPLHF
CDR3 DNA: TGTGCCAGCAGTTTAGGGACAGGGGAGTCCTATAATTCACCCCTCCACTTT

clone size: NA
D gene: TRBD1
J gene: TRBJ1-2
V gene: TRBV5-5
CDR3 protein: CASIEGQGGGYTF
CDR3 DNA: TGTGCCAGCATCGAGGGACAGGGCGGAGGCTACACCTTC

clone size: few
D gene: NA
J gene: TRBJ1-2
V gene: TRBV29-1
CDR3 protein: CSVASGRRNYGYTF
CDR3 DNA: TGCAGCGTTGCATCCGGGCGGCGGAACTATGGCTACACCTTC

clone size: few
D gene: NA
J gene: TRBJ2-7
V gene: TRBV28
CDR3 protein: CASSFASDSYEQYF
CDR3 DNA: TGTGCCAGCAGTTTTGCTAGCGACAGCTACGAGCAGTACTTC

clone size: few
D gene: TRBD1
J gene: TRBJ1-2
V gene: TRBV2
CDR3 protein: CASSIDRGHYGYTF
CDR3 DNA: TGTGCCAGCAGTATTGACAGGGGCCACTATGGCTACACCTTC

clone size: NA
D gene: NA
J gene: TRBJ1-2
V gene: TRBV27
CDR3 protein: CASSVTSMGYGYTF
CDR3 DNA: TGTGCCAGCAGTGTGACCTCCATGGGCTATGGCTACACCTTC

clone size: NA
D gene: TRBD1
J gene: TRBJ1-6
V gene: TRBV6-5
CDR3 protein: CASSSLGQLRGSPLHF
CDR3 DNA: TGTGCCAGCAGTTCCTTGGGACAGCTACGGGGATCACCCCTCCACTTT

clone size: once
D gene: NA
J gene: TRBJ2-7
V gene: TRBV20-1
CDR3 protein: CSARDWSADHYEQYF
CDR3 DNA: TGCAGTGCTAGAGACTGGAGCGCGGACCACTACGAGCAGTACTTC

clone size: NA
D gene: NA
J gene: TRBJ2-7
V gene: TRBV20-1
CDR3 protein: CSASHSQTYEQYF
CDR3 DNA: TGCAGTGCTAGTCACTCCCAGACTTACGAGCAGTACTTC

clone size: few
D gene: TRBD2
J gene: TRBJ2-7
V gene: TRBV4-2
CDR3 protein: CASSQGPGGPYEQYF
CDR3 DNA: TGTGCCAGCAGCCAAGGTCCGGGGGGGCCTTACGAGCAGTACTTC

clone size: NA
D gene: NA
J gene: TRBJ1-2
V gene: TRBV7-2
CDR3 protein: CTSSLGGGDGFGYTF
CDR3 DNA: TGTACCAGCAGCTTAGGAGGAGGGGACGGCTTTGGCTACACCTTC

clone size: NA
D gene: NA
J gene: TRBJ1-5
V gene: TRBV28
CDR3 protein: CASSLFPQGSSNQPQHF
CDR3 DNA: TGTGCCAGCAGTTTATTTCCCCAGGGGTCATCGAATCAGCCCCAGCATTTT

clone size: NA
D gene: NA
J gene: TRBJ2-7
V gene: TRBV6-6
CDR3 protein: CASTLRKEYEQYF
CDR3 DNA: TGTGCCAGCACCCTTCGCAAGGAGTACGAGCAGTACTTC

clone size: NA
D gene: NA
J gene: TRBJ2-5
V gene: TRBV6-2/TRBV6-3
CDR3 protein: CASTLPGQETQYF
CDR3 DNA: TGTGCCAGCACCCTTCCGGGACAAGAGACCCAGTACTTC

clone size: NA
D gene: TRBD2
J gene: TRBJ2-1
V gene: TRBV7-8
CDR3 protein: CASSRRLAGSGEQFF
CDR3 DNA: TGTGCCAGCAGCCGGCGACTAGCGGGGTCAGGTGAGCAGTTCTTC

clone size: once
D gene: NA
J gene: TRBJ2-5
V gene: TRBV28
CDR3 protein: CASRLTRPQGETQYF
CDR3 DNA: TGTGCCAGCAGGCTTACTCGCCCACAGGGAGAGACCCAGTACTTC

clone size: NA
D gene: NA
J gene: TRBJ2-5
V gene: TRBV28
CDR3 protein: CASSSPQGFGETQYF
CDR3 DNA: TGTGCCAGCAGTTCCCCACAGGGATTTGGAGAGACCCAGTACTTC

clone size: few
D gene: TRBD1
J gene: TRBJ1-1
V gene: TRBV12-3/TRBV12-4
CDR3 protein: CASSLAVTGGAEAFF
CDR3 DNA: TGTGCCAGCAGTTTAGCGGTCACAGGGGGAGCTGAAGCTTTCTTT

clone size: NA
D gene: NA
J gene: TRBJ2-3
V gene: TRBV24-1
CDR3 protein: CATSDPLDWFTDTPYF
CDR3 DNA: TGTGCCACCAGTGACCCTTTGGACTGGTTCACAGATACGCCGTATTTT

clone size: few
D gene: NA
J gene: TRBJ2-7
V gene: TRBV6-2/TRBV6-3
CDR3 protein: CASSYDARYEQYF
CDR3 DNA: TGTGCCAGCAGTTACGACGCGCGATACGAGCAGTACTTC

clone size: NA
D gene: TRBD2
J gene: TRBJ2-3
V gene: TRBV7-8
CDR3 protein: CACRLAGTDTQYF
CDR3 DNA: TGTGCCTGCCGACTAGCGGGGACAGATACGCAGTATTTT

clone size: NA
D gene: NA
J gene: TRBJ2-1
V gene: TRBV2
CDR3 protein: CASSESVKQFF
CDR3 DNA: TGTGCCAGCAGTGAATCGGTGAAGCAGTTCTTC

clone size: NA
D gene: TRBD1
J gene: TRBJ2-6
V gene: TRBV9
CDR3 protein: CASSVFLQGVYSGANVLTF
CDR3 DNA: TGTGCCAGCAGCGTCTTCCTTCAGGGGGTTTACTCTGGGGCCAACGTCCTGACTTTC

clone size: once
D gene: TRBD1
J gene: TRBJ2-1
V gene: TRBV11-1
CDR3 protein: CASSLMLGQVYNEQFF
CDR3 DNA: TGTGCCAGCAGCTTAATGCTGGGACAGGTATACAATGAGCAGTTCTTC

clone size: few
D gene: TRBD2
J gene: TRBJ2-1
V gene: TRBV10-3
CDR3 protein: CAISEWTSGNEQFF
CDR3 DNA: TGTGCCATCAGTGAGTGGACTAGCGGCAATGAGCAGTTCTTC